The 20 T cell receptor beta chains listed next were all sequenced from one sample in a study of T cell changes during pregnancy in multiple sclerosis. The repertoire was sequenced with immunoSEQ multiplex PCR; TCRdb's copy has only in-frame clones and lacks some. The sample comprises about 97,000 clones, 90% of which are singletons, and roughly 0.77% rests with the top ten. Here the sequenced sample was peripheral blood, taken in the second trimester of pregnancy. The origin of the receptors is a female donor in good health, enrolled as a control in a pregnancy study.

The J gene is TRBJ2-7, the V gene TRBV27; D uncertain. Germline V lookup: CDR1 MNHEY, CDR2 SMNVEV (reference sequence). Trimming cost V 5 bases and J 2 bases, with 13 bases left between them. The CDR3 extends over 14 amino acids. CDR3: CASSNHRFPYEQYF. The DNA for the CDR3 is TGTGCCAGCAGTAACCACAGATTCCCCTACGAGCAGTACTTC.

The rearrangement uses TRBV6-6 and TRBJ2-1; 14 positions match TRBD2. Germline V gene lookup returns CDR1 MNHNY and CDR2 SVGAGI (reference sequence). This CDR3 region has 16 residues. The V segment lost 6 bases and the J segment 8 bases; nucleotides outside the gene matches: 9. The CDR3: CASRPGLAGGGDEQFF. The CDR3 DNA reads TGTGCCAGCAGGCCCGGACTAGCGGGGGGCGGCGATGAGCAGTTCTTC.

The chain couples TRBV10-3 to TRBJ1-1; D is unresolved. This CDR3 has 14 residues. Germline lookup yields CDR1 ENHRY and CDR2 SYGVKD. V was trimmed by 0 bases and J by 0 bases, leaving 5 bases between them. The CDR3 coding sequence is TGTGCCATCAGTGAGTCCGGGGTGAACACTGAAGCTTTCTTT. It translates to CAISESGVNTEAFF.

The chain employs TRBV2 and TRBJ1-3; 7 bases agree with TRBD1. Germline V CDR1 and CDR2: SNHLY, FYNNEI. The CDR3 is 14 residues long. J was trimmed by 11 bases and V by 10 bases; bases with no gene match: 17. The CDR3 spells CATTQQGKSSAIYF. In DNA, the CDR3 is TGTGCCACCACTCAACAGGGGAAGTCGAGTGCCATATATTTT.

The chain employs TRBV19 and TRBJ2-2; D gene ambiguous. The length of the CDR3 is 13 residues. Germline V gives CDR1 LNHDA, CDR2 SQIVND (reference sequence). The V end was cut by 7 bases, the J end by 7 bases, with 13 bases between. The CDR3 sequence is CASKREVGGELFF. In nucleotides, the CDR3 is TGTGCCAGTAAAAGAGAGGTGGGCGGGGAGCTGTTTTTT.

The chain recombines TRBV6-1 with TRBJ2-2; D call uncertain. V dropped 4 bases and J dropped 3 bases, with 9 bases sitting between them. The CDR3 is 14 residues long. The germline V gene has CDR1 MNHNS and CDR2 SASEGT. The CDR3, as DNA: TGTGCCAGCAGTGCTCTGAGTTACACCGGGGAGCTGTTTTTT. This codes for CASSALSYTGELFF.

V usage is TRBV10-3 and J usage is TRBJ1-2, with D possibly TRBD1 on 6 matching bases. V was cut by 6 bases and J by 6 bases, with 14 bases left in between. CDR1 and CDR2 (germline): ENHRY, SYGVKD. The CDR3 is made up of 13 amino acids. In nucleotides, the CDR3 is TGTGCCATCAGGGACACAGGGCGGGATGGCTACACCTTC. Its translation: CAIRDTGRDGYTF.

The CDR3 coding sequence is TGTGCCAGCAGTGGACGACCCCCGACGGGGGAGCAGTACTTC. It encodes CASSGRPPTGEQYF. The gene calls are TRBV6-1 and TRBJ2-7, with TRBD2 as a possible D gene (5 bases). V was shortened by 4 bases and J by 7 bases, with 17 bases between the two germline ends. Germline lookup yields CDR1 MNHNS and CDR2 SASEGT. The CDR3 runs to 14 residues.

The V call is TRBV6-6, the J call TRBJ1-2, with a tentative D call TRBD1 (6 bases). The germline V and J ends were trimmed by 4 bases and 8 bases, with 14 bases remaining between them. The germline CDR1 and CDR2 sequences are MNHNY and SVGAGI (reference sequence). The length of the CDR3 is 13 residues. The CDR3 DNA follows: TGTGCCAGCAGTTTGCAAGGGACACGGGGCTACACCTTC. Residues: CASSLQGTRGYTF.

CDR3 sequence (DNA): TGTGCCAGCAGCCCATGGTCAGCGATCGAGCAGTTCTTC. Translation: CASSPWSAIEQFF. The chain combines TRBV5-5 with TRBJ2-1; D unclear. Per germline, CDR1 SGHKS and CDR2 YYEKEE (reference sequence). Between the trimmed V and J ends, which lost 4 bases and 10 bases, there was a span of 15 bases. CDR3 length equals 13 residues.

The J gene is TRBJ2-7, the V gene TRBV10-3, with D perhaps matching TRBD1 (6 bases). Per the germline V gene, CDR1 is ENHRY and CDR2 is SYGVKD. V lost 0 bases to trimming and J lost 6 bases, with 9 bases between them. The CDR3 is made up of 13 amino acids. CDR3 DNA sequence: TGTGCCATCAGTGAGTCTAGGGGGATCGAGCAGTACTTC. This translates into CAISESRGIEQYF.

This chain links TRBV27 with TRBJ1-2; D gene uncertain. V dropped 2 bases and J dropped 3 bases, with 16 bases sitting between them. CDR3 size: 16 residues. Germline V gene lookup returns CDR1 MNHEY and CDR2 SMNVEV (reference sequence). The CDR3, as DNA: TGTGCCAGCAGTTTAACCATGCTAGGTAGGCACTATGGCTACACCTTC. Translating it yields CASSLTMLGRHYGYTF.

The chain joins TRBV10-1 to TRBJ2-2; TRBD1 aligns across 10 bases. CDR1 and CDR2 from the germline V gene are WNHNN and SYGVQD (reference sequence). This CDR3 is 14 amino acids long. Trimming removed 6 bases from V and 4 bases from J; junction bases left unmatched: 2. The CDR3: CASRRDRGTGELFF. CDR3 sequence (DNA): TGCGCCAGCAGACGGGACAGGGGCACCGGGGAGCTGTTTTTT.

The chain joins TRBV27 to TRBJ2-1, with D possibly being TRBD2 (6 bases). Germline V lookup: CDR1 MNHEY, CDR2 SMNVEV (reference sequence). The CDR3 sequence is 16 residues long. Trimming took off 2 bases at V and 3 bases at J, with 14 bases between the two ends. CDR3 amino acids: CASSLVLARDYNEQFF. DNA of the CDR3: TGTGCCAGCAGTTTAGTGCTAGCGAGAGACTACAATGAGCAGTTCTTC.

This clone is a singleton in its sample. The CDR3 sequence: CASSDTDMNTEAFF. The CDR3, as DNA: TGTGCCAGCAGTGACACTGATATGAACACTGAAGCTTTCTTT. This sequence joins TRBV6-4 and TRBJ1-1; D is ambiguous. Trimming took 2 bases from V and 0 from J, leaving 7 bases between them. Germline V gene sequence: CDR1 MRHNA, CDR2 SNTAGT. The CDR3 length is 14 residues.

The V gene is TRBV6-1, the J gene TRBJ1-4, with D tentatively TRBD1 (5 bases). V was clipped by 3 bases and J by 10 bases, with 12 bases between them. The CDR3 has 13 residues. Germline CDR1 MNHNS, CDR2 SASEGT. This chain's CDR3 is CASSEGRLGKLFF. CDR3 nucleotide sequence: TGTGCCAGCAGTGAGGGGCGCCTGGGAAAACTGTTTTTT.

The chain uses TRBV2 and TRBJ2-3, with 8 bases matching TRBD2. The V gene end was trimmed by 5 bases and the J gene end by 0 bases; junction bases not matched to a gene: 7. The CDR3 loop spans 16 amino acids. Germline-derived CDR1 and CDR2 are SNHLY and FYNNEI. The CDR3 coding sequence is TGTGCCAGCAGTCCCCTTTCTAGCGGGAGCACAGATACGCAGTATTTT. Its protein product is CASSPLSSGSTDTQYF.

The V call is TRBV5-4, the J call TRBJ1-3; 7 bases match TRBD1. The V segment lost 0 bases and the J segment 9 bases; nucleotides outside the gene matches: 12. Per germline, CDR1 SGHNT and CDR2 YYREEE (reference sequence). CDR3 length: 16 amino acids. DNA of the CDR3: TGTGCCAGCAGCTTGGTATTAGGGACAGTCCCCGGCACCATATATTTT. It codes for CASSLVLGTVPGTIYF.

The J gene is TRBJ2-1, the V gene TRBV7-9; possible D gene TRBD2, 6 bases. V was shortened by 7 bases and J by 2 bases, with 15 bases between the two germline ends. CDR1 is SEHNR and CDR2 is FQNEAQ in the germline V gene (reference sequence). The CDR3 sequence is 15 residues long. The CDR3 DNA is TGTGCCAGCATCAGAAGCCCGGGGGCCTACAATGAGCAGTTCTTC. Translated: CASIRSPGAYNEQFF.

V usage is TRBV11-2 and J usage is TRBJ2-5, with TRBD2 as a possible D gene (5 bases). Looked up from germline, CDR1 is SGHAT and CDR2 is FQNNGV. V lost 4 bases and J lost 8, with 14 bases in between. The CDR3 runs to 13 residues. CDR3 region: CASSSPVGVTQYF. The CDR3 nucleotides read TGTGCCAGCAGCTCCCCGGTCGGGGTAACCCAGTACTTC.